Listed here is a single T cell receptor (beta chain). Distinct nucleotide sequences in the sample also encode this CDR3. This record belongs to a study of blood T cell repertoires in COVID-19. Study context: Whether acute or convalescent, the COVID-19 samples came from the United States, Italy and Spain. From T cells, B-cell-depleted T cells, or PBMCs came the material, which was cDNA or gDNA.

Original processing methods: Amplifying reference gene primers gave estimates of nucleated cell counts. TCRdb's copy holds only in-frame clones and misses some; the assay was immunoSEQ multiplex PCR. V and J calls and clone size follow that table, whereas D and trimming were derived from the DNA. The sample includes just over 650,000 clones, more than 80% of them seen just once. Deletions cut 3 bases from V and 2 bases from J, with 7 bases between. This CDR3 has 14 amino acids. Germline V gives CDR1 MNHEY, CDR2 SMNVEV (reference sequence). Sequenced material: peripheral blood. This chain uses TRBV27 with TRBJ2-2, with D tentatively TRBD1 (5 bases). This clonotype was sampled from a woman younger than 30 with acute or convalescent COVID-19. Here the CDR3 reads CASSLGLNTGELFF. CDR3 coding DNA: TGTGCCAGCAGTTTGGGGCTAAACACCGGGGAGCTGTTTTTT.